A single sample gave rise to the 32 T cell receptor beta chains below, sequenced in a study of blood T cell repertoires in COVID-19. The assay was immunoSEQ multiplex PCR, and TCRdb's table has in-frame clones only and misses some. In the table there are 75,000 to 90,000 clones, more than 75% of which are singletons. The sample consisted of peripheral blood. These receptors were obtained from a man aged 50 to 60 with active COVID-19.

V is TRBV2 and J is TRBJ1-6, with 8 bases that match TRBD1. Germline CDR1 and CDR2: SNHLY and FYNNEI. Losses at the gene ends were 7 bases for V and 3 bases for J; bases not matched to a gene: 2. The CDR3 consists of 14 residues. The CDR3 DNA sequence: TGTGCCAGCACCGGACAGGGCTATAATTCACCCCTCCACTTT. This sequence encodes CASTGQGYNSPLHF.

This CDR3 is CASSNGVSYEQYF. DNA of the CDR3: TGTGCCAGCAGCAACGGGGTCTCCTACGAGCAGTACTTC. The genes are TRBV5-6 and TRBJ2-7; D is possibly TRBD2 (5 bases). Trimming pared 4 bases from V and 0 bases from J, leaving 8 bases between. The CDR3 extends over 13 amino acids. CDR1 is SGHDT and CDR2 is YYEEEE in the germline V gene.

This chain uses TRBV25-1 with TRBJ1-2, with D possibly matching TRBD1 (5 bases). The V end lost 7 bases, the J end lost 4 bases, and 22 bases lay between the germline ends. Per the germline V gene, CDR1 is MGHDK and CDR2 is SYGVNS. The CDR3 totals 16 residues. This CDR3 reads CASTPVGWGESYGYTF. As DNA, the CDR3 is TGTGCCAGCACTCCAGTGGGGTGGGGGGAGAGCTATGGCTACACCTTC.

The genes are TRBV7-9 and TRBJ1-6, with D possibly matching TRBD1 (5 bases). V lost 5 bases, J lost 6 bases, and 17 bases lay in between. CDR3 size: 16 residues. Looked up from germline, CDR1 is SEHNR and CDR2 is FQNEAQ (reference sequence). The CDR3, as DNA: TGTGCCAGCAGCCCATCGGGCCCAGGGTCTAATTCACCCCTCCACTTT. It is translated as CASSPSGPGSNSPLHF.

The CDR3 coding sequence is TGTGCCAGCAGTCTAAGTACAGGGGACACTGAAGCTTTCTTT. The encoded protein is CASSLSTGDTEAFF. The rearrangement links TRBV6-5 to TRBJ1-1, with 7 positions matching TRBD1. After removal of 5 bases from V and 3 bases from J, the junction contained 6 bases not matched to a gene. The CDR3 has 14 amino acids. The germline V gene encodes CDR1 MNHEY and CDR2 SVGAGI.

The chain combines TRBV4-2 with TRBJ1-6, with a weak D call TRBD1 (5 bases). This CDR3 is 14 amino acids long. CDR1 LGHNA and CDR2 YNFKEQ come from the germline V gene. Trimming took 1 base from V and 12 from J, leaving 13 bases between them. CDR3 region: CASSQAWAGKPLHF. CDR3 bases: TGTGCCAGCAGCCAAGCATGGGCAGGGAAACCCCTCCACTTT.

The rearrangement links TRBV4-2 to TRBJ1-2, with unresolved D. There are 16 residues in the CDR3. CDR1 is LGHNA, CDR2 YNFKEQ, per germline. Trimming removed 4 bases at V and 4 bases at J, with 19 bases between. This CDR3 reads CASSLQLADNSYGYTF. CDR3 DNA sequence: TGTGCCAGCAGCCTACAACTGGCAGACAACAGCTATGGCTACACCTTC.

The chain recombines TRBV5-1 with TRBJ2-1; 8 positions agree with TRBD2. CDR1 and CDR2 from the germline V gene are SGHRS and YFSETQ. The length of the CDR3 is 15 residues. Trimming at V came to 6 bases and at J to 0 bases, leaving 5 bases not matched to a gene. The CDR3 DNA follows: TGCGCCAGCACGCTAGCGGGCACCTCCTACAATGAGCAGTTCTTC. The encoded protein is CASTLAGTSYNEQFF.

The sample holds one count of this clone. This rearrangement joins TRBV24-1 to TRBJ1-5; 8 positions agree with TRBD1. The V gene's germline CDR1 is KGHDR and CDR2 SFDVKD. V was pared by 5 bases and J by 16 bases, with 9 bases of the junction left unmatched. The CDR3 extends over 12 amino acids. The chain's CDR3 is CATSAGDRTLHF. CDR3 nucleotides: TGTGCCACCAGTGCCGGGGACAGGACCCTCCATTTT.

The CDR3 reads CASSIQAATDTQYF. The CDR3 DNA is TGTGCCAGCAGCATTCAAGCGGCCACAGATACGCAGTATTTT. V gene TRBV9 combines with J gene TRBJ2-3; a weak D match, TRBD2 (5 bases). Germline V gene data show CDR1 as SGDLS and CDR2 as YYNGEE. Deletions cut 4 bases from V and 2 bases from J, with 11 bases between. The CDR3 covers 14 residues.

The CDR3 loop is CASSFDPGGPYGYTF. The CDR3 nucleotides are TGCGCCAGCAGCTTCGATCCAGGGGGCCCATATGGCTACACCTTC. V gene TRBV5-1 combines with J gene TRBJ1-2; 8 positions match TRBD1. The V gene's germline CDR1 is SGHRS and CDR2 YFSETQ. CDR3 length: 15 amino acids. V trimming: 2 bases; J trimming: 5 bases; junction bases outside the gene matches: 8.

This chain connects TRBV18 to TRBJ2-3; 7 bases line up with TRBD2. The CDR3 has 15 residues. V was pared by 8 bases and J by 1 base, with 9 bases of the junction left unmatched. The germline V gene has CDR1 KGHSH and CDR2 LQKENI. The CDR3 nucleotides are TGTGCCAGCCTCAGGACTAGTTCCCGCACAGATACGCAGTATTTT. Its translation is CASLRTSSRTDTQYF.

V is TRBV27 and J is TRBJ1-5; D gene ambiguous. Germline V gene lookup returns CDR1 MNHEY and CDR2 SMNVEV (reference sequence). CDR3 length: 14 amino acids. V lost 2 bases and J lost 8, with 13 bases in between. The CDR3 region is CASSLKSPEEPQHF. DNA of the CDR3: TGTGCCAGCAGTTTAAAGTCCCCTGAGGAGCCCCAGCATTTT.

The chain uses TRBV19 and TRBJ1-1, with D perhaps TRBD1 (5 bases). Trimming left V 10 bases short and J 0 bases short, with 21 bases between. This CDR3 spans 16 amino acids. Germline V gene lookup returns CDR1 LNHDA and CDR2 SQIVND (reference sequence). In DNA, the CDR3 is TGTGCCACAATCCCCTCAACAGGATTGATGAACACTGAAGCTTTCTTT. Amino acids: CATIPSTGLMNTEAFF.

The chain links TRBV2 to TRBJ1-1, with no clear D. V was clipped by 3 bases and J by 2 bases, with 10 bases between them. The germline gives CDR1 SNHLY, CDR2 FYNNEI. The CDR3 contains 14 residues. For the CDR3, the DNA is TGTGCCAGCAGTGAGCGGGTAGGTAACACTGAAGCTTTCTTT. Encoded protein: CASSERVGNTEAFF.

V usage is TRBV9 and J usage is TRBJ2-5; D is perhaps TRBD1 (6 bases). V gave up 3 bases and J gave up 4 bases, with 13 bases separating them. CDR3 length: 14 amino acids. In germline, CDR1 is SGDLS, CDR2 YYNGEE. CDR3 loop: CASSAGPRGETQYF. DNA of the CDR3: TGTGCCAGCAGCGCGGGACCCAGGGGAGAGACCCAGTACTTC.

The gene calls are TRBV30 and TRBJ2-3; 11 nucleotides match TRBD2. V shed 1 base, J shed 4 bases, and the junction held 4 bases outside the gene matches. This CDR3 region has 15 residues. CDR1 is GTSNPN, CDR2 SVGIG, per germline (reference sequence). The CDR3 is CAWSGLAGGADTQYF. CDR3 bases: TGTGCCTGGAGTGGCCTAGCGGGGGGTGCAGATACGCAGTATTTT.

As DNA, the CDR3 is TGTGCCAGTAGTACCAAAACCCGGGGGGAGCTGTTTTTT. Residues: CASSTKTRGELFF. V is TRBV19 and J is TRBJ2-2, with D uncertain. CDR3 length: 13 residues. The V and J ends lost 4 bases and 8 bases respectively, with 11 bases between them. CDR1 and CDR2 from the germline V gene are LNHDA and SQIVND (reference sequence).

J is TRBJ1-1 and V is TRBV7-3; 9 bases align to TRBD1. The CDR3 runs to 15 residues. Germline V gene data show CDR1 as SGHTA and CDR2 as FQGTGA. V gave up 6 bases and J gave up 1 base; unmatched junction bases: 6. The CDR3 loop is CASSRTGGSNTEAFF. CDR3 nucleotides: TGTGCCAGCAGTCGTACAGGGGGCTCGAACACTGAAGCTTTCTTT.

This clone was detected a few times. J is TRBJ1-2 and V is TRBV21-1. TRBV21-1 is a recognized pseudogene. CDR3 size: 12 residues. The CDR3 bases are TGTGCCAGCAGCATCCTCGCTAATGGCTACACCTTC. Protein: CASSILANGYTF.

V gene TRBV14 combines with J gene TRBJ1-1; D may be TRBD1 (6 bases). V lost 0 bases to trimming and J lost 8 bases, with 13 bases between them. The CDR3 is made up of 14 amino acids. CDR1 and CDR2 (germline): SGHDN, FVKESK. The CDR3 loop reads CASSQDGTGTEAFF. CDR3 nucleotide sequence: TGTGCCAGCAGCCAAGATGGTACCGGGACAGAAGCTTTCTTT.

V gene TRBV27 combines with J gene TRBJ2-1; possible D gene TRBD2, 6 bases. Looked up from germline, CDR1 is MNHEY and CDR2 is SMNVEV (reference sequence). Trimming left V 2 bases short and J 4 bases short, with 6 bases between. CDR3 size: 13 residues. The CDR3 region is CASSLRGYNEQFF. The CDR3 DNA follows: TGTGCCAGCAGTTTACGGGGGTACAATGAGCAGTTCTTC.

V usage is TRBV13 and J usage is TRBJ1-3; TRBD1 agrees at 9 bases. Germline CDR1 PRHDT, CDR2 FYEKMQ (reference sequence). The CDR3 loop spans 17 amino acids. Unmatched junction bases numbered 8, after V lost 5 bases and J lost 0 bases. The CDR3 sequence: CASSHSGTGTSGNTIYF. In DNA form, the CDR3 reads TGTGCCAGCAGCCATTCTGGGACAGGGACCTCTGGAAACACCATATATTTT.

The chain carries TRBV27 and TRBJ1-4; D is ambiguous. The CDR3 length is 15 residues. CDR1 MNHEY and CDR2 SMNVEV come from the germline V gene (reference sequence). Trimming took 2 bases from V and 4 from J, leaving 11 bases between them. The DNA of the CDR3 is TGTGCCAGCAGTTTAGAGGGATATGGTAATGAAAAACTGTTTTTT. Its protein product is CASSLEGYGNEKLFF.

V and J are TRBV9 and TRBJ2-1, with D perhaps TRBD1 (6 bases). Per germline, CDR1 SGDLS and CDR2 YYNGEE. The CDR3 runs to 13 residues. Trimming cost V 1 base and J 10 bases, with 12 bases left between them. The DNA for the CDR3 is TGTGCCAGCAGCGTATACAGGGTCCCGGAGCAGTTCTTC. Its protein product is CASSVYRVPEQFF.

This clone was counted a few times. V gene TRBV19 combines with J gene TRBJ1-2, with 7 bases that match TRBD1. With V trimmed by 5 bases and J by 4 bases, 10 bases remained unmatched. Germline values: CDR1 LNHDA, CDR2 SQIVND (reference sequence). The CDR3 is made up of 15 amino acids. For the CDR3, the DNA is TGTGCCAGTAGTGTGGGACAGACTCTCGGCTATGGCTACACCTTC. Translation: CASSVGQTLGYGYTF.

This clone came up once. At the DNA level, this CDR3 is encoded by other sequences in the same sample as well. The chain employs TRBV6-2 or TRBV6-3 and TRBJ2-7; 8 positions match TRBD2. The CDR3 is 15 residues long. Germline assignment: CDR1 MNHEY and CDR2 SVGEGT. With 0 bases clipped from V and 0 bases from J, the junction kept 1 base outside the gene matches. The DNA of the CDR3 is TGTGCCAGCAGTTACTCGGCGGGGGGCTCCTACGAGCAGTACTTC. Amino acid sequence: CASSYSAGGSYEQYF.

V usage is TRBV4-3 and J usage is TRBJ2-3, with D perhaps TRBD1 (6 bases). The CDR3 loop spans 16 amino acids. Trimming removed 4 bases from V and 2 bases from J, with 16 bases in between. Germline V gene data show CDR1 as LGHNA and CDR2 as YSLEER. The CDR3: CASSRPGQGNTDTQYF. For the CDR3, the DNA is TGCGCCAGCAGCCGACCGGGACAAGGAAACACAGATACGCAGTATTTT.

In DNA form, the CDR3 reads TGTGCCAGCAGTTCAACCAAAGCGGGAGAAACGAGTGAGCAGTTCTTC. This translates into CASSSTKAGETSEQFF. The V and J genes are TRBV6-5 and TRBJ2-1, with TRBD2 matching 8 bases. Germline values: CDR1 MNHEY, CDR2 SVGAGI. There are 16 residues in the CDR3. V was clipped by 4 bases and J by 9 bases; unmatched bases: 14.

In this sample, this clone turned up a few times. This rearrangement joins TRBV30 to TRBJ1-6; 8 bases fit TRBD1. The CDR3 totals 13 residues. With V trimmed by 0 bases and J by 14 bases, 6 bases remained unmatched. The germline gives CDR1 GTSNPN, CDR2 SVGIG (reference sequence). The CDR3 region has the DNA TGTGCCTGGAGTGTGTTCCAGACAGGGGCCCTCCACTTT. Translating it yields CAWSVFQTGALHF.

The gene calls are TRBV19 and TRBJ2-3; TRBD2 matches at 10 bases. Germline assignment: CDR1 LNHDA and CDR2 SQIVND (reference sequence). Germline trimming cut 8 bases from V and 5 bases from J; bases unmatched to any gene: 4. The CDR3 has 13 amino acids. The CDR3 bases are TGTGCCAGTCAGCGGGGGGGGAGAGATACGCAGTATTTT. Protein: CASQRGGRDTQYF.

This chain links TRBV5-6 with TRBJ2-3; weak D call: TRBD2 (5 bases). Deletions cut 3 bases from V and 0 bases from J, with 14 bases between. Germline V gene lookup returns CDR1 SGHDT and CDR2 YYEEEE. The CDR3 covers 16 residues. CDR3 region: CASSSPTRPSTDTQYF. CDR3 DNA sequence: TGTGCCAGCAGCTCTCCCACTAGGCCTAGCACAGATACGCAGTATTTT. Drawing the rest from reference TRBV5-6 and TRBJ2-3, the complete variable domain is DAGVTQSPTHLIKTRGQQVTLRCSPKSGHDTVSWYQQALGQGPQFIFQYYEEEERQRGNFPDRFSGHQFPNYSSELNVNALLLGDSALYLCASSSPTRPSTDTQYFGPGTRLTVL.